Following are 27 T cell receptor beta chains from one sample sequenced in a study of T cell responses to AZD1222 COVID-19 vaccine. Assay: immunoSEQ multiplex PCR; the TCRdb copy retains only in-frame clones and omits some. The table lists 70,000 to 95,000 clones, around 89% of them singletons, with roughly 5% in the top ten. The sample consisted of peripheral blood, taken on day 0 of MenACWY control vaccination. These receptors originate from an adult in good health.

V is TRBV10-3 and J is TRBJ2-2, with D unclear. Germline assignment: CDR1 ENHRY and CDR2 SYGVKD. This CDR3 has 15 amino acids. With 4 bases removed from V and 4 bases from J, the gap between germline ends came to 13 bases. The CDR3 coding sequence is TGTGCCATCAGTGGGACGGCGGTTCGCACCGGGGAGCTGTTTTTT. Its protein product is CAISGTAVRTGELFF.

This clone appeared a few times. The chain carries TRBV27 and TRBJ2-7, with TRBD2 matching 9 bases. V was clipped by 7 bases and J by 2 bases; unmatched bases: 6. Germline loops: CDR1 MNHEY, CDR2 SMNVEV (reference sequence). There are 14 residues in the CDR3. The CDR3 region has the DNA TGTGCCAGCAAGGCAGCGGGAGGACCCTACGAGCAGTACTTC. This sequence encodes CASKAAGGPYEQYF.

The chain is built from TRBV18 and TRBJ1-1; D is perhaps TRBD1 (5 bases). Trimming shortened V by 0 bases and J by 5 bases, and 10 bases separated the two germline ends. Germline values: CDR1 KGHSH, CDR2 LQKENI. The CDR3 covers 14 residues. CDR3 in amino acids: CASSPPPGVTEAFF. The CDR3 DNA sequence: TGTGCCAGCTCACCACCGCCGGGGGTTACTGAAGCTTTCTTT. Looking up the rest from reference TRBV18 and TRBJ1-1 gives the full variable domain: NAGVMQNPRHLVRRRGQEARLRCSPMKGHSHVYWYRQLPEEGLKFMVYLQKENIIDESGMPKERFSAEFPKEGPSILRIQQVVRGDSAAYFCASSPPPGVTEAFFGQGTRLTVV.

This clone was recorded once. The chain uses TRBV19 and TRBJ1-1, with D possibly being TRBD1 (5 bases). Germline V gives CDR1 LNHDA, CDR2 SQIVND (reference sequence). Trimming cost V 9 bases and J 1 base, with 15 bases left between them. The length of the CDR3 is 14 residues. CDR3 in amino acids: CASLKGATNTEAFF. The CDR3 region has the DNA TGTGCCAGCTTGAAAGGGGCTACGAACACTGAAGCTTTCTTT.

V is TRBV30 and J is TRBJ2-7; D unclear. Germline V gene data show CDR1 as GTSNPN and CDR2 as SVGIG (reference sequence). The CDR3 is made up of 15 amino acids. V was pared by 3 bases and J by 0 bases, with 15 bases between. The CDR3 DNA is TGTGCCTGGAGGGGTAAAACACGTAGCTCCTACGAGCAGTACTTC. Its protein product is CAWRGKTRSSYEQYF.

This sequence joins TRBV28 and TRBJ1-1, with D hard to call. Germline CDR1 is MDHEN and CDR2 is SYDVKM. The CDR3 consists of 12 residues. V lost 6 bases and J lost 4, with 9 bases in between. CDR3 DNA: TGTGCCAGCAGACCGCATGGCACTGAAGCTTTCTTT. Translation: CASRPHGTEAFF.

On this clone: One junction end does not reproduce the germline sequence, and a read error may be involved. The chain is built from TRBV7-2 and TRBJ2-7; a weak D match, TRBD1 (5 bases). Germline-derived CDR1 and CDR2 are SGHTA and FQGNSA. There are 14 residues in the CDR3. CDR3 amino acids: CASTLGADTYEQYF. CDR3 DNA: TGTGCCAGCACCTTAGGGGCAGACACCTACGAGCAGTACTTC.

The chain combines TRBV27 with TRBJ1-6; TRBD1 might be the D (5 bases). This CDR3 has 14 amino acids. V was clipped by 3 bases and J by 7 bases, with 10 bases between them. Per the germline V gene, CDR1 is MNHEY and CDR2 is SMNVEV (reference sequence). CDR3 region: CASSFTGGNSPLHF. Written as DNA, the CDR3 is TGTGCCAGCAGTTTCACAGGAGGGAATTCACCCCTCCACTTT.

This CDR3 reads CASEGRGLNYGYTF. The CDR3, as DNA: TGTGCCAGCGAGGGGAGGGGCCTTAACTATGGCTACACCTTC. The chain has TRBV28 and TRBJ1-2; possibly TRBD1 for D (5 bases). Trimming took off 8 bases at V and 1 base at J, with 14 bases between the two ends. CDR3 size: 14 residues. Per germline, CDR1 MDHEN and CDR2 SYDVKM.

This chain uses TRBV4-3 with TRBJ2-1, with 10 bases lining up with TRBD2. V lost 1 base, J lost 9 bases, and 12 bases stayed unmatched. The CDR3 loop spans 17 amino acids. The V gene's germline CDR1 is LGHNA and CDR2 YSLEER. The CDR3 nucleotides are TGCGCCAGCAGCCAAGTTGGTAGCGGGAGGTTAAGTGGTGAGCAGTTCTTC. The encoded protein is CASSQVGSGRLSGEQFF.

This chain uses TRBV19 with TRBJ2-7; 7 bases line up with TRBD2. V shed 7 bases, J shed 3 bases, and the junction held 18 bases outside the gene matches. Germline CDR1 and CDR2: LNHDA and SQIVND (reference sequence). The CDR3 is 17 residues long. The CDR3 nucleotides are TGTGCCAGTACCCCCCGGTTTGCTAGCGGAACAATCTACGAGCAGTACTTC. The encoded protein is CASTPRFASGTIYEQYF.

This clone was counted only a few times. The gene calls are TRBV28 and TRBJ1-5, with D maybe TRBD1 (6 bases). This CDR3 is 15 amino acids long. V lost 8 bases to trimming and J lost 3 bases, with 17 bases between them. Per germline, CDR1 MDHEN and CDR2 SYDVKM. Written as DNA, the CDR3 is TGTGCCAGCGGCGGGTCCCGGGGGCTCAATCAGCCCCAGCATTTT. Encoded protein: CASGGSRGLNQPQHF.

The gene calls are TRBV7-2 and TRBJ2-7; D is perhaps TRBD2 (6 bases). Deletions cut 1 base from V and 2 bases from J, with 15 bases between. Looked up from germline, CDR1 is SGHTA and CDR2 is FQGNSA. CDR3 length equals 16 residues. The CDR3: CASSLVRGLTTYEQYF. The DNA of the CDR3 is TGTGCCAGCAGCTTAGTGAGAGGACTAACTACCTACGAGCAGTACTTC.

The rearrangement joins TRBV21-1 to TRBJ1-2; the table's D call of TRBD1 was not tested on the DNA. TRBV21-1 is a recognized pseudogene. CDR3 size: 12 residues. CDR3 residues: CARLFRCRGYTF. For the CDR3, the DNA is TGTGCCAGACTTTTCAGGTGTAGGGGCTACACCTTC.

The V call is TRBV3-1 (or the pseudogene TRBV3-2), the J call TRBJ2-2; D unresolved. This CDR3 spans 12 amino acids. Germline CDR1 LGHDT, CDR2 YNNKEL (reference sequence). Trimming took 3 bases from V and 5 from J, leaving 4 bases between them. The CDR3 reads CASSHLTGELFF. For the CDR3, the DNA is TGTGCCAGCAGCCATTTAACCGGGGAGCTGTTTTTT.

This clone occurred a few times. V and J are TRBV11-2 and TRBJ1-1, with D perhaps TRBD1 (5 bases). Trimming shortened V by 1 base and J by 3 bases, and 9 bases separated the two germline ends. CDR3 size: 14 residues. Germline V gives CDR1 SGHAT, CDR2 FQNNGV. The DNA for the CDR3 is TGTGCCAGCAGCTTAGGAGGGGAGGACACTGAAGCTTTCTTT. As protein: CASSLGGEDTEAFF.

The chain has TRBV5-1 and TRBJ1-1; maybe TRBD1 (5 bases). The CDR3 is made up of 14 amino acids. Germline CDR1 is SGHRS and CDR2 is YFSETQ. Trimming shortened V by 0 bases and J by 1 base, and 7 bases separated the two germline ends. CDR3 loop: CASSLGDGNTEAFF. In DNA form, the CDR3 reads TGCGCCAGCAGCTTGGGGGACGGGAACACTGAAGCTTTCTTT.

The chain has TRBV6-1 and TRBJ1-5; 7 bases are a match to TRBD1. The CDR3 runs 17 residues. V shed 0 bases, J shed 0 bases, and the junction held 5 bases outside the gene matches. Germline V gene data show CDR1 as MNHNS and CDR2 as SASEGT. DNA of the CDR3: TGTGCCAGCAGTGAAGCGCAAGGGACAGATAGCAATCAGCCCCAGCATTTT. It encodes CASSEAQGTDSNQPQHF.

The CDR3 region is CASSSGTTNEQFF. The CDR3, as DNA: TGTGCCAGTAGTAGCGGGACAACTAATGAGCAGTTCTTC. The chain carries TRBV19 and TRBJ2-1; D tentatively reads TRBD1 or TRBD2 (6 bases each). Germline assignment: CDR1 LNHDA and CDR2 SQIVND (reference sequence). This CDR3 comprises 13 residues. V was cut by 4 bases and J by 7 bases, with 11 bases left in between.

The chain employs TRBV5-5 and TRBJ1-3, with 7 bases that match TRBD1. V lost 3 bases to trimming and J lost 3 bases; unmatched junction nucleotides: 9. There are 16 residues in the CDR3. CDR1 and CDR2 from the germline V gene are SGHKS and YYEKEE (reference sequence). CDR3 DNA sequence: TGTGCCAGCAGCTGGAACAGGGGCGTCGGTGGAAACACCATATATTTT. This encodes CASSWNRGVGGNTIYF. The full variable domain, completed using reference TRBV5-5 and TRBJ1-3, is DAGVTQSPTHLIKTRGQQVTLRCSPISGHKSVSWYQQVLGQGPQFIFQYYEKEERGRGNFPDRFSARQFPNYSSELNVNALLLGDSALYLCASSWNRGVGGNTIYFGEGSWLTVV.

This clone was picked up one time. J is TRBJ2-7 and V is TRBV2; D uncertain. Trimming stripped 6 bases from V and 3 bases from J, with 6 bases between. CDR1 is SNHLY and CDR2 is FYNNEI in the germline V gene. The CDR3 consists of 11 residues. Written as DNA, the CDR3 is TGTGCCAGCAGCGGCTACTACGAGCAGTACTTC. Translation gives CASSGYYEQYF.

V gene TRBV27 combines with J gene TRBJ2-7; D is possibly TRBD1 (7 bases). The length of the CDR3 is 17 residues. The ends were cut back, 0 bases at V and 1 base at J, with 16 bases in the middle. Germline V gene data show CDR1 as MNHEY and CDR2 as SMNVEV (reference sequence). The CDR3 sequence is CASSLSGGGTPSYEQYF. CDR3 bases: TGTGCCAGCAGTTTATCAGGGGGCGGGACGCCTTCCTACGAGCAGTACTTC.

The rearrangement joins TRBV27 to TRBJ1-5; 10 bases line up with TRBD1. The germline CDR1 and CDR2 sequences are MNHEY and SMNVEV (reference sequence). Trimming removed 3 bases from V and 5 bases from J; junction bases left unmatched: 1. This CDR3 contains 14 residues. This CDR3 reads CASSLGQGYQPQHF. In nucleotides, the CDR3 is TGTGCCAGCAGTTTGGGACAGGGGTATCAGCCCCAGCATTTT.

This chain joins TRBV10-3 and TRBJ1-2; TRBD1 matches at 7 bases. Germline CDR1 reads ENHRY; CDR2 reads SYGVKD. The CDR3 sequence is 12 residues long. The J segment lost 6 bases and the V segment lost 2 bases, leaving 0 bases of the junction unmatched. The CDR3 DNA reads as TGTGCCATCAGTGAGGACAGGGATGGCTACACCTTC. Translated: CAISEDRDGYTF.

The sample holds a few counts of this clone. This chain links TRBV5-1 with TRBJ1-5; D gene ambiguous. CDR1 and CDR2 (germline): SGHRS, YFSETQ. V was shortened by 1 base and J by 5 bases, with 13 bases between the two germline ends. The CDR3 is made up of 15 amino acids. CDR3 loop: CASSLWALRDQPQHF. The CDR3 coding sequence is TGCGCCAGCAGCTTGTGGGCCCTGAGGGATCAGCCCCAGCATTTT. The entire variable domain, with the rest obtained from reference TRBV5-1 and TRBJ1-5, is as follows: KAGVTQTPRYLIKTRGQQVTLSCSPISGHRSVSWYQQTPGQGLQFLFEYFSETQRNKGNFPGRFSGRQFSNSRSEMNVSTLELGDSALYLCASSLWALRDQPQHFGDGTRLSIL.

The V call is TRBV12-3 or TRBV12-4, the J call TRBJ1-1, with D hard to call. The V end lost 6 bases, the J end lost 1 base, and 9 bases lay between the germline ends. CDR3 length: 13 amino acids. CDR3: CASSWGGNTEAFF. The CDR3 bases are TGTGCCAGCAGCTGGGGAGGGAACACTGAAGCTTTCTTT.

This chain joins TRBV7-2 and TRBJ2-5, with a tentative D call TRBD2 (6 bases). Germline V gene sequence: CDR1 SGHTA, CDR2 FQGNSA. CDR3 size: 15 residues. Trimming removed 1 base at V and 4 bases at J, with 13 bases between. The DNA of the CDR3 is TGTGCCAGCAGCTTAGTAGCGGTTCGGGTAGAGACCCAGTACTTC. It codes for CASSLVAVRVETQYF.